This T cell receptor (beta chain) was captured in a study of T cell changes during pregnancy in multiple sclerosis. TCRdb's table, derived via immunoSEQ multiplex PCR, lists solely in-frame clones and lacks some. The sample has roughly 80,000 clones, 85% to 95% seen once; the top ten hold roughly 1%. The CDR3 loop spans 13 amino acids. Germline V gene lookup returns CDR1 SQVTM and CDR2 ANQGSEA. V shed 6 bases and J shed 0 bases, with 9 bases lying between them. This clonotype was sampled from a female donor with multiple sclerosis, enrolled in a pregnancy study. The J gene is TRBJ1-5, the V gene TRBV29-1; the D is unclear. The specimen was peripheral blood, collected in the first trimester of pregnancy. For the CDR3, the DNA is TGCAGCGTCACAACAAATAGCAATCAGCCCCAGCATTTT. Its translation is CSVTTNSNQPQHF.